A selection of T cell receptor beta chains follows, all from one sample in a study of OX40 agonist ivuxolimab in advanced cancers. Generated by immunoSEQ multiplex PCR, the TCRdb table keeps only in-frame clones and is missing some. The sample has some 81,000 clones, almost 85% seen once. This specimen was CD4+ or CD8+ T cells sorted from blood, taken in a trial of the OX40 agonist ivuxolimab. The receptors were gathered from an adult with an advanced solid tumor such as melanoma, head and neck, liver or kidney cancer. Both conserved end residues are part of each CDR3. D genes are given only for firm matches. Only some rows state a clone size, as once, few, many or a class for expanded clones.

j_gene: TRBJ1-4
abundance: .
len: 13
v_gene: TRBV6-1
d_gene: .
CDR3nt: TGTGCCATCTCGCGCGGGGAGGATGAAAAACTGTTTTTT
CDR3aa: CAISRGEDEKLFF

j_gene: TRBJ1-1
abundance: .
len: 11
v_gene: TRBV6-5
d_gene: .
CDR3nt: TGTGCCAGCAGAAGTGCGGGTGGAGCTTTCTTT
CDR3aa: CASRSAGGAFF

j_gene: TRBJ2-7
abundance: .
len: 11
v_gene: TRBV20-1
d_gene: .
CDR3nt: TGCAGTGTTGCCGTCTTGGGAGAGCAGTACTTC
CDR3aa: CSVAVLGEQYF

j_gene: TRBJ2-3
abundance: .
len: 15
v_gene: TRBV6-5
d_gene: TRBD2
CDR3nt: TGTGCCAGCAGACCTACTAGCGGGGGCACAGATACGCAGTATTTT
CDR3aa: CASRPTSGGTDTQYF

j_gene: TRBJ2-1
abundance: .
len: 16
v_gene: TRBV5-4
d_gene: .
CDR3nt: TGTGCCAGCAGCTTGGAGGAAGGGGGGCCTGGCAATGAGCAGTTCTTC
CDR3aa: CASSLEEGGPGNEQFF

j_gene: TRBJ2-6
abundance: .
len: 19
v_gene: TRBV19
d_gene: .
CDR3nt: TGTGCCAGTAGTGGGCGGGGCCTAAGAAGTTCCTCTGGGGCCAACGTCCTGACTTTC
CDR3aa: CASSGRGLRSSSGANVLTF

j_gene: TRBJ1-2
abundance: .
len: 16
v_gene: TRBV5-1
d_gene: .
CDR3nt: TGCGCCAGCAGCCCGGAGGACCCAACAAGTCCCTATGGCTACACCTTC
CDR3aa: CASSPEDPTSPYGYTF

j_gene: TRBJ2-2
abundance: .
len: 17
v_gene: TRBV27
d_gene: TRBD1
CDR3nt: TGTGCCAGCAGAACAAGCCGGGACAGCCTTAACACCGGGGAGCTGTTTTTT
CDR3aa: CASRTSRDSLNTGELFF

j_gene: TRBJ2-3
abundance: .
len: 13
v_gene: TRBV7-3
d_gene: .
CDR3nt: TGTGCCAGCAGCCCCGGGTGGACAGATACGCAGTATTTT
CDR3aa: CASSPGWTDTQYF

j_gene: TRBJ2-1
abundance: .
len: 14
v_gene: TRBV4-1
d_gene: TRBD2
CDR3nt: TGCGCCAGCAGCCTGACCGGGACTAGCAATGAGCAGTTCTTC
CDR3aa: CASSLTGTSNEQFF

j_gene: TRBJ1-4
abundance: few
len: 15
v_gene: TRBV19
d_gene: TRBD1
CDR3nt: TGTGCCAGTAGGCTAACAGGGGACCGGACGAGAAAACTGTTTTTT
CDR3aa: CASRLTGDRTRKLFF

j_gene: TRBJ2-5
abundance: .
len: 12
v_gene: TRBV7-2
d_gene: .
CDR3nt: TGTGCCAGCAGTACGGGGAGTGGGACCCAGTACTTC
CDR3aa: CASSTGSGTQYF

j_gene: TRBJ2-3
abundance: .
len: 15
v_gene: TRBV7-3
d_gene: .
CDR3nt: TGTGCCAGCAGCCGTTACCAGGGGAGCGCAGATACGCAGTATTTT
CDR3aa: CASSRYQGSADTQYF

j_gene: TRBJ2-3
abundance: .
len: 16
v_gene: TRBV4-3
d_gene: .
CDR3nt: TGCGCCAGCAGCCAAATGAACGAAAGGGGTCAAGATACGCAGTATTTT
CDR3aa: CASSQMNERGQDTQYF

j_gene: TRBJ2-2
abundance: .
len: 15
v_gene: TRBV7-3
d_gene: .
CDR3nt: TGTGCCAGCAGCTTATGGGGGACGACGACCGGGGAGCTGTTTTTT
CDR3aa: CASSLWGTTTGELFF

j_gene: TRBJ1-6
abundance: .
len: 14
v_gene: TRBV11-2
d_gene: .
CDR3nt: TGTGCCAGCAGCTTTTCAGGGGATAATTCACCCCTCCACTTT
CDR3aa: CASSFSGDNSPLHF

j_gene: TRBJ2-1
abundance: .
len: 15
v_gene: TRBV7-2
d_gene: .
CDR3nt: TGTGCCAGCAGCCCCACCTCGAACTCCTACAATGAGCAGTTCTTC
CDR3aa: CASSPTSNSYNEQFF

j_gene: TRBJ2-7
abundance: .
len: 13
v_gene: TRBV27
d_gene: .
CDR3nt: TGTGCCAGCGGGGGCCCGGCGTCCTACGAGCAGTACTTC
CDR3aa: CASGGPASYEQYF

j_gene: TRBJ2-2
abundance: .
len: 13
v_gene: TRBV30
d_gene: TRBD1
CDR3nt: TGTGCCTGCGCCAGGACAGGTGGCGGGGAGCTGTTTTTT
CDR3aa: CACARTGGGELFF

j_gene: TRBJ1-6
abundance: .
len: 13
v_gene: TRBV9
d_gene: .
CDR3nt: TGTGCCAGCAGCGTAGCTAACGGCGTACCCCTCCACTTT
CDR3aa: CASSVANGVPLHF

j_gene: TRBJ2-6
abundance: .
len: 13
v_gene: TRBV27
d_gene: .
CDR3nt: TGTGCCAGCAGTTTTTCTGGGGCCAACGTCCTGACTTTC
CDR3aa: CASSFSGANVLTF

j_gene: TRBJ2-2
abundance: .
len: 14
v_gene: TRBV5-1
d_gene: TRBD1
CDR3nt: TGCGCCAGCAGCTTGGACGGACAGGGCGGGGAGCTGTTTTTT
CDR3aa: CASSLDGQGGELFF

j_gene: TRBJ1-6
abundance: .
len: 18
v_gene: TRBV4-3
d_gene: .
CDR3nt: TGCGCCAGCAGCCAAGATCACGGAGAATTCTCCTATAATTCACCCCTCCACTTT
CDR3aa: CASSQDHGEFSYNSPLHF

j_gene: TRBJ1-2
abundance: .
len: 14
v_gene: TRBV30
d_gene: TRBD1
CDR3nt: TGTGCCTGGAGTGCTTGGGACAGGGTCCCTGGCTACACCTTC
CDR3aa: CAWSAWDRVPGYTF

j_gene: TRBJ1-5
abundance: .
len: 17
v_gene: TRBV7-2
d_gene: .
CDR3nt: TGTGCCAGCAGCCTTAGGGGAGGGCTTAATAGCAATCAGCCCCAGCATTTT
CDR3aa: CASSLRGGLNSNQPQHF

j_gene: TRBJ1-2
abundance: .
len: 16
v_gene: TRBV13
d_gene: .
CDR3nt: TGTGCCAGCATAGGCCGGGGGATAAGGTCTGGGTATGGCTACACCTTC
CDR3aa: CASIGRGIRSGYGYTF

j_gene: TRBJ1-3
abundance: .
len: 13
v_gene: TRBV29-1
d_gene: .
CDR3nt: TGCAGCGTTGAAGTGGCGTCCGGAAACACCATATATTTT
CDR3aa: CSVEVASGNTIYF

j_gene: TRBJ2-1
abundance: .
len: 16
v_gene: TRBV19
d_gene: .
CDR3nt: TGTGCCAGTAGCAAACGGGGGACTCCACCAGGCAATGAGCAGTTCTTC
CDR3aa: CASSKRGTPPGNEQFF

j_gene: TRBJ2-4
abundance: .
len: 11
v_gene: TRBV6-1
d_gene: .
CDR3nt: TGTGCCAGCAATTTGGACTTCGCTCAGTACTTC
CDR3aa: CASNLDFAQYF

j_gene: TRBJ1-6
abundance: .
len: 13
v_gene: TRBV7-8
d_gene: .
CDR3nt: TGTGCCAGCCGATCGAGGGGGGATTCACCCCTCCACTTT
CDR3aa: CASRSRGDSPLHF

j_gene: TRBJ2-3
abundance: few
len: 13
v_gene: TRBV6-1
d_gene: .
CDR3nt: TGTGCCAGCAGTTCGGAGGGGCCAGATACGCAGTATTTT
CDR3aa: CASSSEGPDTQYF

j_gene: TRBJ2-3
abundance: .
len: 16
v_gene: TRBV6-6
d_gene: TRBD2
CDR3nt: TGTGCCAGCAGTTCCTCCGGGCGGGGGAGCACAGATACGCAGTATTTT
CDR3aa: CASSSSGRGSTDTQYF

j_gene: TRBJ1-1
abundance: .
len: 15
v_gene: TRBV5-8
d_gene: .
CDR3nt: TGTGCCAGCAGCTTGGAGGGGGGAGGACGCACTGAAGCTTTCTTT
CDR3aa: CASSLEGGGRTEAFF

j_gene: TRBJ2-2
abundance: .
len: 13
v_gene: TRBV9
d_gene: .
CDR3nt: TGTGCCAGCGGGCAGGAGGCCGCCGGGGAGCTGTTTTTT
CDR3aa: CASGQEAAGELFF

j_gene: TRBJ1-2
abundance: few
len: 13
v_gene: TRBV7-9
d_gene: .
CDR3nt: TGTGCCAGCACCCATACGGGGGCCTATGGCTACACCTTC
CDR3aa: CASTHTGAYGYTF

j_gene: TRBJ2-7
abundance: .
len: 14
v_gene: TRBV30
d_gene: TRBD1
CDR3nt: TGTGCCTGGGCGACAGGGGCCCTTTCCTACGAGCAGTACTTC
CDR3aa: CAWATGALSYEQYF

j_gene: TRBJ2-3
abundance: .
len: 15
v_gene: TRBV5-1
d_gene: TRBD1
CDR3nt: TGCGCCAGCAGTTTACAGGGGTTTAGCACAGATACGCAGTATTTT
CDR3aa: CASSLQGFSTDTQYF

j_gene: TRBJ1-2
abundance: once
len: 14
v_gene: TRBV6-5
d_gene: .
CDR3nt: TGTGCCAGCAGTTACACTCGGGAGTCCTATGGCTACACCTTC
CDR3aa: CASSYTRESYGYTF

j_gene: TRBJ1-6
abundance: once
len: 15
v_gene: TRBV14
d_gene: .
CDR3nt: TGTGCCAGCAGCCAGGAGGGGTATTATAATTCACCCCTCCACTTT
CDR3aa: CASSQEGYYNSPLHF

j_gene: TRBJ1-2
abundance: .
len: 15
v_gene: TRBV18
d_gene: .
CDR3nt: TGTGCCAGCTCACCAGGACGGGTAGATCAAGGAGGCTACACCTTC
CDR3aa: CASSPGRVDQGGYTF

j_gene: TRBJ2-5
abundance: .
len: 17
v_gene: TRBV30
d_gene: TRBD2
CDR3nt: TGTGCCTGGAGTAGAGCTAGCGGGGGGGTGGATCTAGAGACCCAGTACTTC
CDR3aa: CAWSRASGGVDLETQYF

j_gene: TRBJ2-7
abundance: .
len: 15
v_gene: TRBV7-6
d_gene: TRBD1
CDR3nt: TGTGCCAGCAGCCAGATACAGGGGCCATCCTACGAGCAGTACTTC
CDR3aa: CASSQIQGPSYEQYF